Here is one T cell receptor beta chain with its context. CDR3 length equals 15 residues. Trimming left V 7 bases short and J 8 bases short, with 22 bases between. Germline CDR1 and CDR2: SGHRS and YFSETQ. The sample is drawn from a study of blood T cell repertoires in COVID-19. Turning to the study itself: The analysed material was cDNA or gDNA that came from T cells, B-cell-depleted T cells, or PBMCs.

Some clones are missing from TCRdb's copy, which holds only in-frame ones; the method was immunoSEQ multiplex PCR. The profile shows 150,000 to 200,000 clones, approximately 85% of them singletons. The chain links TRBV5-1 to TRBJ2-1, with a weak D call TRBD2 (7 bases). The source of this sequence is a human donor with active or convalescent COVID-19. The donor label of this sample is uncertain. Sequencing was performed on peripheral blood. CDR3 in DNA: TGCGCCAGCGCGCTATCTAGCGGAGGGGGGTATGAGCAGTTCTTC. It is translated as CASALSSGGGYEQFF.